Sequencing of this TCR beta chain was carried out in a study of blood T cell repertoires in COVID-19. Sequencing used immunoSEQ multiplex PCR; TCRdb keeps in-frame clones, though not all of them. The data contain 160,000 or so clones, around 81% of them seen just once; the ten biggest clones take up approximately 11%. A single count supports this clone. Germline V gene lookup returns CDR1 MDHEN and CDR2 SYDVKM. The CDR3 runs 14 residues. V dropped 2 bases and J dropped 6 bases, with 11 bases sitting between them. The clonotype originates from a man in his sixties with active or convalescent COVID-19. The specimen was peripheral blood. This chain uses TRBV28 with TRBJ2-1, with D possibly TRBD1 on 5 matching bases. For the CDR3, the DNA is TGTGCCAGCAGTTTAAGGGCAGGGATCAATGAGCAGTTCTTC. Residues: CASSLRAGINEQFF.